The present T cell receptor (beta chain) was sequenced within a study of control samples from healthy donors and cancer patients. CDR3 length: 14 residues. V lost 6 bases, J lost 1 base, and 12 bases lay in between. Germline CDR1 and CDR2: KGHSH and LQKENI. Profiling relied on immunoSEQ multiplex PCR, and the TCRdb table lists in-frame clones only, not all of them. The table has tens of thousands of clones, roughly nine tenths seen once; the top ten hold approximately 0.8%. The sequence derives from a man aged 25-45 years with colorectal cancer. The chain uses TRBV18 and TRBJ1-1; D perhaps matches TRBD1 (5 bases). What was sequenced was PBMCs. CDR3 amino acids: CASSTLQENTEAFF. As DNA, the CDR3 is TGTGCCAGCTCTACTCTACAGGAGAACACTGAAGCTTTCTTT.